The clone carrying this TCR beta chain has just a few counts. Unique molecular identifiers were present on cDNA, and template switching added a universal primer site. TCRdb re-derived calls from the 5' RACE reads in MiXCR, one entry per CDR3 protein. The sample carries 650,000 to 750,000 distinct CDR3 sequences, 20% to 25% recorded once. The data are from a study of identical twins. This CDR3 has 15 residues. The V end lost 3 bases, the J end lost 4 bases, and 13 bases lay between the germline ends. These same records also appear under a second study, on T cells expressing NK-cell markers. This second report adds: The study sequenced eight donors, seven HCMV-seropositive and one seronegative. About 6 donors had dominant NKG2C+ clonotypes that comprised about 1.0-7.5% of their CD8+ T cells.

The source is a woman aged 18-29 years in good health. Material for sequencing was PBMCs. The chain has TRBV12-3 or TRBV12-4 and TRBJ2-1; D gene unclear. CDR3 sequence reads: CASSLGNLIYNEQFF. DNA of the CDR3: TGTGCCAGCAGTTTGGGCAACCTCATTTACAATGAGCAGTTCTTC.